This is a list of T cell receptor beta chains from one sample in a study of PD-1 blockade in mismatch repair-deficient tumors. Their antigens remain unidentified. The table came from immunoSEQ multiplex PCR; TCRdb's copy has only in-frame clones and leaves some out. The table shows approximately 13,000 clones, with 84% occurring only once. The starting material was cells cultured in vitro, obtained from a patient treated with pembrolizumab. The source of these receptors is an adult with mismatch repair-deficient cancer. CDR3s include the opening cysteine and the closing phenylalanine or tryptophan. Fields, in order: J gene, D gene, clone size, V gene, CDR3 protein, CDR3 DNA. A D gene is named only where the DNA matches it firmly. The size field is filled for only some rows; it gives once, few, many or a size class.

j_call: TRBJ2-1
d_call: -
clone_size: -
v_call: TRBV19
cdr3_aa: CASNDRPSDNEQFF
cdr3_nt: TGTGCCAGTAACGACAGGCCGTCAGACAATGAGCAGTTCTTC

j_call: TRBJ1-2
d_call: TRBD1
clone_size: -
v_call: TRBV4-1
cdr3_aa: CASSQVLTGANYGYTF
cdr3_nt: TGCGCCAGCAGCCAGGTTCTTACAGGGGCGAACTATGGCTACACCTTC

j_call: TRBJ1-4
d_call: -
clone_size: -
v_call: TRBV29-1
cdr3_aa: CSVQYEKLFF
cdr3_nt: TGCAGCGTGCAATATGAAAAACTGTTTTTT

j_call: TRBJ1-1
d_call: TRBD1
clone_size: -
v_call: TRBV6-1
cdr3_aa: CASSPGTGRTEAFF
cdr3_nt: TGTGCCAGCAGTCCCGGGACAGGGAGGACTGAAGCTTTCTTT

j_call: TRBJ1-2
d_call: -
clone_size: once
v_call: TRBV7-9
cdr3_aa: CASSLLDYGYTF
cdr3_nt: TGTGCCAGCAGCCTACTTGATTATGGCTACACCTTC

j_call: TRBJ2-2
d_call: -
clone_size: -
v_call: TRBV19
cdr3_aa: CASSIRGRGELFF
cdr3_nt: TGTGCCAGTAGTATAAGGGGACGCGGGGAGCTGTTTTTT

j_call: TRBJ1-5
d_call: -
clone_size: -
v_call: TRBV21-1
cdr3_aa: CASSIRGPNQPQHF
cdr3_nt: TGTGCCAGCAGCATCCGGGGCCCAAATCAGCCCCAGCATTTT

j_call: TRBJ2-5
d_call: -
clone_size: -
v_call: TRBV2
cdr3_aa: CASSKLEGETQYF
cdr3_nt: TGTGCCAGCAGTAAGTTAGAGGGAGAGACCCAGTACTTC

j_call: TRBJ1-3
d_call: TRBD1
clone_size: -
v_call: TRBV5-1
cdr3_aa: CASSFTGEAIYF
cdr3_nt: TGCGCCAGCAGCTTTACAGGGGAGGCCATATATTTT

j_call: TRBJ1-3
d_call: -
clone_size: -
v_call: TRBV5-1
cdr3_aa: CASSSDTYSGNTIYF
cdr3_nt: TGCGCCAGCAGCTCGGACACTTACTCTGGAAACACCATATATTTT

j_call: TRBJ1-1
d_call: -
clone_size: -
v_call: TRBV19
cdr3_aa: CASSMWGGDTEAFF
cdr3_nt: TGTGCGAGTAGTATGTGGGGGGGGGACACTGAAGCTTTCTTT